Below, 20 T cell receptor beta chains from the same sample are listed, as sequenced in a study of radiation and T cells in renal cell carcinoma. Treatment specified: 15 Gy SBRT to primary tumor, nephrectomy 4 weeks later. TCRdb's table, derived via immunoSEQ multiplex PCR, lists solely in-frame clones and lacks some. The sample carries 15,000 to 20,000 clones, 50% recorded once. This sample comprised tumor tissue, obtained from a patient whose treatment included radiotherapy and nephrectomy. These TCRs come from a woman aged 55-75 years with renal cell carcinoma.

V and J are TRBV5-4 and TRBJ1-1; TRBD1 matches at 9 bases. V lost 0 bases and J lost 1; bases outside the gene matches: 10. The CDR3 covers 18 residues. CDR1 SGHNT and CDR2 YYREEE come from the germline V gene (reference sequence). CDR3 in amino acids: CASSLGQGGSSRNTEAFF. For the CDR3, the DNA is TGTGCCAGCAGCTTGGGACAGGGGGGTTCATCGCGGAACACTGAAGCTTTCTTT.

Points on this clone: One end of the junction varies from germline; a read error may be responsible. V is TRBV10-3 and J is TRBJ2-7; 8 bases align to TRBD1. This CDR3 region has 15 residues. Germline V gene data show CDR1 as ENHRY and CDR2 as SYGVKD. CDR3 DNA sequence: TGTGCCAGCAGTACACAGCCAGGGGGCGGAGGGGTGCAGTACTTC. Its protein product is CASSTQPGGGGVQYF.

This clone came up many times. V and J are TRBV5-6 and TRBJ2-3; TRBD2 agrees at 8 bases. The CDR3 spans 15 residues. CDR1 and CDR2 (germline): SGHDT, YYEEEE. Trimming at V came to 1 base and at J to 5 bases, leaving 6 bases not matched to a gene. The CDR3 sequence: CASSLSGGVVDTQYF. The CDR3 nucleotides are TGTGCCAGCAGCTTGAGCGGGGGAGTGGTAGATACGCAGTATTTT.

CDR3 DNA: TGTGCCAGCAGCTTGGACAGCGGGTTTTACAATGAGCAGTTCTTC. It yields the protein CASSLDSGFYNEQFF. The V call is TRBV5-4, the J call TRBJ2-1; weak D call: TRBD2 (6 bases). The V and J ends lost 0 bases and 4 bases respectively, with 11 bases between them. The CDR3 has 15 amino acids. The germline V gene encodes CDR1 SGHNT and CDR2 YYREEE (reference sequence).

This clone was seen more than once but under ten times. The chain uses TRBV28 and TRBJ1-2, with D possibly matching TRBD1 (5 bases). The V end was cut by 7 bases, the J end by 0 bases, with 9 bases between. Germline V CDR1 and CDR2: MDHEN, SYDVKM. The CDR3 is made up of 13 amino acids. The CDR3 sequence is CASKEDTNYGYTF. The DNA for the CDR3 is TGTGCCAGCAAGGAGGACACTAACTATGGCTACACCTTC.

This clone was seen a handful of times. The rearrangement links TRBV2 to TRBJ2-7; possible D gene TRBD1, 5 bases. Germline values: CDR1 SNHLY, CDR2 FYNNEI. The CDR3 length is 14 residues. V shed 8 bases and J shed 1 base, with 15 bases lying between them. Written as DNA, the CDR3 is TGTGCCAGCTCCCCGCGGACAATATCCTACGAGCAGTACTTC. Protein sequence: CASSPRTISYEQYF.

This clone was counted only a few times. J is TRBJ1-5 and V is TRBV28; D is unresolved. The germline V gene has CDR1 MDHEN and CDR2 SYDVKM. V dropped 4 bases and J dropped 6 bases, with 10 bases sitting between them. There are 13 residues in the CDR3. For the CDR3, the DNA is TGTGCCAGCAGTTCCAGTCCCTCTCAGCCCCAGCATTTT. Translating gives CASSSSPSQPQHF.

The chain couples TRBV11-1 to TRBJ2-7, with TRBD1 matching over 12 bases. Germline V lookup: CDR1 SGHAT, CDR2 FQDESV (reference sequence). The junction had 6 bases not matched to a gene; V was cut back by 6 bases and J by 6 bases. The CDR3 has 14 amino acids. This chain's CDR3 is CASSPGQGASEQYF. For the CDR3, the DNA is TGTGCCAGCAGTCCGGGACAGGGGGCGTCCGAGCAGTACTTC.

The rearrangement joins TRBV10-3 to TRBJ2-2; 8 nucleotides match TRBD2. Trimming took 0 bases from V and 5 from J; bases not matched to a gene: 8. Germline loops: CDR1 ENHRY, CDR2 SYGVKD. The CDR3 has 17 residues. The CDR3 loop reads CAISESALVAGTGELFF. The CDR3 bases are TGTGCCATCAGTGAGTCTGCCCTGGTAGCGGGAACCGGGGAGCTGTTTTTT.

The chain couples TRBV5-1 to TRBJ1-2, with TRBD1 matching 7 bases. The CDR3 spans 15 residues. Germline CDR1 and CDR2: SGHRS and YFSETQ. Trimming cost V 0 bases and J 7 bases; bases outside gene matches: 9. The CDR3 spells CASSLGTGTVSGYTF. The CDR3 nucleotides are TGCGCCAGCAGCTTGGGGACCGGGACAGTTTCTGGCTACACCTTC.

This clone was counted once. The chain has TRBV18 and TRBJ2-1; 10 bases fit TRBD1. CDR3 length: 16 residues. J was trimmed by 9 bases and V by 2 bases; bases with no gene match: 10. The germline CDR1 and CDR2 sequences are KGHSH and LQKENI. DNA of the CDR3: TGTGCCAGCTCACCATTGGGGACAGGGGTTAGAGGTGAGCAGTTCTTC. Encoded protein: CASSPLGTGVRGEQFF.

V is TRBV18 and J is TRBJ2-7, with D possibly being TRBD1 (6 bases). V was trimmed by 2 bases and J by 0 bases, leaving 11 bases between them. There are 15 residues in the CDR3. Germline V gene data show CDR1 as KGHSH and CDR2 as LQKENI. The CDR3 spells CASSPGQFHSYEQYF. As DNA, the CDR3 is TGTGCCAGCTCACCAGGACAGTTCCACTCCTACGAGCAGTACTTC. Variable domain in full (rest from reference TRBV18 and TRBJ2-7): NAGVMQNPRHLVRRRGQEARLRCSPMKGHSHVYWYRQLPEEGLKFMVYLQKENIIDESGMPKERFSAEFPKEGPSILRIQQVVRGDSAAYFCASSPGQFHSYEQYFGPGTRLTVT.

Here the CDR3 reads CASSRTVSAPEAFF. CDR3 bases: TGTGCCAGCAGCCGTACAGTGTCTGCTCCTGAAGCTTTCTTT. The V and J genes are TRBV6-5 and TRBJ1-1; D unclear. Germline V CDR1 and CDR2: MNHEY, SVGAGI. V shed 6 bases and J shed 6 bases, with 17 bases lying between them. CDR3 length: 14 residues.

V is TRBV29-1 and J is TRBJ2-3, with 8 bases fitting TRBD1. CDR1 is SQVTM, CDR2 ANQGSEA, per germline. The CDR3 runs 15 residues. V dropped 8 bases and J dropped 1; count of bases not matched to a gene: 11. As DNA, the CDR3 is TGCAGCATCCACCCCTTGGACAGGGGCACAGATACGCAGTATTTT. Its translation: CSIHPLDRGTDTQYF.

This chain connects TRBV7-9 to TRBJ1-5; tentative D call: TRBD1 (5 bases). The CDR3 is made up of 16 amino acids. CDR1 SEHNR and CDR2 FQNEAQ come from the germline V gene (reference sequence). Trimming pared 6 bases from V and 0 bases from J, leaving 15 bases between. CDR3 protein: CASSPTGGPSNQPQHF. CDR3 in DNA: TGTGCCAGCAGTCCGACGGGGGGTCCTAGCAATCAGCCCCAGCATTTT. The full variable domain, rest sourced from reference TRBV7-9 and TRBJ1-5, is DTGVSQNPRHKITKRGQNVTFRCDPISEHNRLYWYRQTLGQGPEFLTYFQNEAQLEKSRLLSDRFSAERPKGSFSTLEIQRTEQGDSAMYLCASSPTGGPSNQPQHFGDGTRLSIL.

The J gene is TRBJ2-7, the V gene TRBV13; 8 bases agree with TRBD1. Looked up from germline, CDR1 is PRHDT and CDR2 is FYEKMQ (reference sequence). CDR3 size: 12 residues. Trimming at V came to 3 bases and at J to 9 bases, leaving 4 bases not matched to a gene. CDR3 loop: CASSLGQVAQYF. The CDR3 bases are TGTGCCAGCAGCTTGGGACAGGTTGCGCAGTACTTC.

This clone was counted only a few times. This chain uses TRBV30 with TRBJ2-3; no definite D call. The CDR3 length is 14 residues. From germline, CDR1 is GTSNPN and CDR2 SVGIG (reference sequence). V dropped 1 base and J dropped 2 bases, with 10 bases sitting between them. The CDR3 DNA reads TGTGCCTGGAGTGGAGTATTCTTCACAGATACGCAGTATTTT. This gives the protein CAWSGVFFTDTQYF.

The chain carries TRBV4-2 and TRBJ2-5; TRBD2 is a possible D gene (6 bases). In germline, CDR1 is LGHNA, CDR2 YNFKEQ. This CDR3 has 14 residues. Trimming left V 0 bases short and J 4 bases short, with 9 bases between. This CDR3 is CASSQELASETQYF. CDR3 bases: TGTGCCAGCAGCCAAGAACTAGCTTCAGAGACCCAGTACTTC.

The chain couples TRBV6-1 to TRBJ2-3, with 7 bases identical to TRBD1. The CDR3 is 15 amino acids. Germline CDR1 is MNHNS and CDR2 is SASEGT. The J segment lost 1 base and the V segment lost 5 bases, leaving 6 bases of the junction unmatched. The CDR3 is CASSFGTAGTDTQYF. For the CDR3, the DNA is TGTGCCAGCAGTTTCGGGACAGCGGGCACAGATACGCAGTATTTT.

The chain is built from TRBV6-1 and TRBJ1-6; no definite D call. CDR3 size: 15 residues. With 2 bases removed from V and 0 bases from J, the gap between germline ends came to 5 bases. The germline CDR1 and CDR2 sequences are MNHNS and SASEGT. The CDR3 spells CASSESPSYNSPLHF. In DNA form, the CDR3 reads TGTGCCAGCAGTGAATCCCCCTCCTATAATTCACCCCTCCACTTT.